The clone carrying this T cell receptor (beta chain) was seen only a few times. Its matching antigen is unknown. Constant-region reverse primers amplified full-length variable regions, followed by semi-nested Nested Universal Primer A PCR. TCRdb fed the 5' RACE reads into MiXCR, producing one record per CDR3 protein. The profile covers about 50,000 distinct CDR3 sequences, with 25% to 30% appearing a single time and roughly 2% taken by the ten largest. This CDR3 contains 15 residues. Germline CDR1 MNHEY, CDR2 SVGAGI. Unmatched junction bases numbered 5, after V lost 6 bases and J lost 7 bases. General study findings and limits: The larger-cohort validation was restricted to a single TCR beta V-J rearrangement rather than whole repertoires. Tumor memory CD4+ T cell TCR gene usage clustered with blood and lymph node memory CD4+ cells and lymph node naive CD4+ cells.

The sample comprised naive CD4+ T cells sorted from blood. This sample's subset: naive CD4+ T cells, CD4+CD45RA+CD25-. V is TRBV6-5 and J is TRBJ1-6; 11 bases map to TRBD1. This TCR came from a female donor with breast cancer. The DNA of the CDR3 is TGTGCCAGCAGAATGGACAGGGGGCGAAATTCACCCCTCCACTTT. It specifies CASRMDRGRNSPLHF.